These 21 T cell receptor beta chains were all obtained from the same sample, sequenced in a study of blood T cell repertoires in COVID-19. Assay used: immunoSEQ multiplex PCR; TCRdb lists only in-frame clones, some missing. The repertoire holds roughly 250,000 clones, with about 80% as singletons. Sequenced: peripheral blood. The receptor source for this set is a woman at least 80 years old with acute or convalescent COVID-19.

CDR3 in DNA: TGTGCTAGTGGTTTGGTAAGGACAGGGGTGTATAGCAATCAGCCCCAGCATTTT. Encoded protein: CASGLVRTGVYSNQPQHF. The gene calls are TRBV12-5 and TRBJ1-5; 9 positions agree with TRBD1. Germline assignment: CDR1 LGHNT and CDR2 FRNRAP. Trimming removed 0 bases from V and 0 bases from J; junction bases left unmatched: 6. The length of the CDR3 is 18 residues.

The chain carries TRBV10-3 and TRBJ1-1; 7 bases are shared with TRBD1. Germline CDR1 is ENHRY and CDR2 is SYGVKD. The CDR3 is made up of 16 amino acids. V lost 6 bases to trimming and J lost 1 base; unmatched junction nucleotides: 11. CDR3 nucleotides: TGTGCCATCAGGCGAACTCAGGGGGTTAGGAACACTGAAGCTTTCTTT. Translation: CAIRRTQGVRNTEAFF.

This rearrangement joins TRBV6-5 to TRBJ2-3; tentative D call: TRBD2 (6 bases). There are 13 residues in the CDR3. V lost 8 bases to trimming and J lost 1 base, with 10 bases between them. Germline assignment: CDR1 MNHEY and CDR2 SVGAGI. Here the CDR3 reads CASLAAGTDTQYF. CDR3 nucleotides: TGTGCCAGCTTAGCGGCAGGCACAGATACGCAGTATTTT.

The chain recombines TRBV18 with TRBJ1-4, with no clear D. Germline CDR1 is KGHSH and CDR2 is LQKENI. CDR3 size: 12 residues. Trimming took off 2 bases at V and 8 bases at J, with 6 bases between the two ends. DNA of the CDR3: TGTGCCAGCTCACCATCGAGGGAAAAACTGTTTTTT. Amino acids: CASSPSREKLFF.

The chain is built from TRBV27 and TRBJ1-1; D uncertain. This CDR3 has 13 residues. Trimming took 6 bases from V and 1 from J, leaving 9 bases between them. CDR1 MNHEY and CDR2 SMNVEV come from the germline V gene (reference sequence). The CDR3 protein is CASRLERNTEAFF. CDR3 nucleotides: TGTGCCAGCAGACTTGAGAGGAACACTGAAGCTTTCTTT.

This chain uses TRBV29-1 with TRBJ2-1, with D possibly matching TRBD2 (6 bases). Trimming shortened V by 6 bases and J by 2 bases, and 14 bases separated the two germline ends. The germline V gene encodes CDR1 SQVTM and CDR2 ANQGSEA. The CDR3 runs 14 residues. CDR3 loop: CSVSNSGTYNEQFF. In DNA, the CDR3 is TGCAGCGTCTCCAATAGCGGAACCTACAATGAGCAGTTCTTC.

In its sample, this clone was seen once. The chain uses TRBV6-2 or TRBV6-3 and TRBJ2-6; TRBD2 might be the D (6 bases). V was clipped by 5 bases and J by 1 base, with 12 bases between them. The CDR3 runs 16 residues. In germline, CDR1 is MNHEY, CDR2 SVGEGT. CDR3 amino acids: CASSRPGTSGANVLTF. CDR3 DNA: TGTGCCAGCAGTCGCCCCGGGACTTCTGGGGCCAACGTCCTGACTTTC.

This chain links TRBV7-2 with TRBJ1-2, with 7 positions matching TRBD1. This CDR3 has 13 residues. Trimming at V came to 5 bases and at J to 7 bases, leaving 7 bases not matched to a gene. The germline V gene encodes CDR1 SGHTA and CDR2 FQGNSA. The CDR3 here is CASSPRGLGGYTF. The CDR3 DNA reads TGTGCCAGCAGCCCGAGGGGGCTGGGTGGCTACACCTTC.

The chain carries TRBV5-1 and TRBJ2-5; 9 bases align to TRBD2. The CDR3 is 16 residues long. Germline V gene lookup returns CDR1 SGHRS and CDR2 YFSETQ. J was trimmed by 4 bases and V by 0 bases; bases with no gene match: 7. CDR3 bases: TGCGCCAGCAGCTTGGCCACGGCGGGAGGGAGAGAGACCCAGTACTTC. It codes for CASSLATAGGRETQYF.

The rearrangement uses TRBV5-1 and TRBJ2-7; 15 bases line up with TRBD2. The CDR3 contains 17 residues. CDR1 is SGHRS, CDR2 YFSETQ, per germline. After removal of 2 bases from V and 0 bases from J, the junction contained 3 bases not matched to a gene. CDR3 loop: CASSLGTSGRPSYEQYF. CDR3 coding DNA: TGCGCCAGCAGCTTAGGGACTAGCGGGAGGCCCTCCTACGAGCAGTACTTC.

This rearrangement joins TRBV10-1 to TRBJ2-1; TRBD2 is a possible D gene (5 bases). The CDR3 loop spans 13 amino acids. Germline V gives CDR1 WNHNN, CDR2 SYGVQD (reference sequence). The ends were cut back, 0 bases at V and 10 bases at J, with 10 bases in the middle. CDR3 nucleotide sequence: TGCGCCAGCAGTGAGTCACCTAGCCAGGAGCAGTTCTTC. It translates to CASSESPSQEQFF.

The DNA of the CDR3 is TGTGCCAGCAGCTTAGTTTCGAGGGTTGACGACACTGAAGCTTTCTTT. Its protein is CASSLVSRVDDTEAFF. The V gene is TRBV13, the J gene TRBJ1-1, with D uncertain. Deletions cut 1 base from V and 3 bases from J, with 15 bases between. The CDR3 runs to 16 residues. Germline V gene data show CDR1 as PRHDT and CDR2 as FYEKMQ (reference sequence).

The V gene is TRBV18, the J gene TRBJ1-3; TRBD1 matches 9 bases. V was pared by 2 bases and J by 1 base, with 3 bases of the junction left unmatched. Germline V gene data show CDR1 as KGHSH and CDR2 as LQKENI. There are 16 residues in the CDR3. CDR3 sequence reads: CASSPNRGPSGNTIYF. The CDR3 DNA reads as TGTGCCAGCTCACCAAACAGGGGGCCTTCTGGAAACACCATATATTTT.

The chain recombines TRBV2 with TRBJ2-2; D possibly corresponds to TRBD1 (5 bases). V was clipped by 9 bases and J by 1 base, with 9 bases between them. The germline CDR1 and CDR2 sequences are SNHLY and FYNNEI. The CDR3 length is 13 residues. The CDR3 sequence: CASRQLNTGELFF. The CDR3 DNA follows: TGTGCCAGTCGACAGCTGAACACCGGGGAGCTGTTTTTT.

CDR3 sequence (DNA): TGCGCCAGCAGCCCTCTTAGCGGGAGAGGAGTGAGGTCCTACAATGAGCAGTTCTTC. This sequence encodes CASSPLSGRGVRSYNEQFF. This chain connects TRBV5-1 to TRBJ2-1; 9 nucleotides align to TRBD2. The CDR3 is 19 residues long. Germline trimming cut 4 bases from V and 1 base from J; bases unmatched to any gene: 15. The germline V gene encodes CDR1 SGHRS and CDR2 YFSETQ.

The chain carries TRBV7-9 and TRBJ1-3; D ambiguous. Germline V gene data show CDR1 as SEHNR and CDR2 as FQNEAQ (reference sequence). This CDR3 is built from 14 residues. Between the trimmed V and J ends, which lost 5 bases and 3 bases, there was a span of 11 bases. Here the CDR3 DNA reads TGTGCCAGCAGCCCTCAAAGACTTGGAAACACCATATATTTT. This encodes CASSPQRLGNTIYF.

This clone has just a few counts. The rearrangement joins TRBV5-4 to TRBJ1-2, with TRBD1 matching over 7 bases. The ends lost 3 bases at V and 4 bases at J; junction bases unmatched: 9. The length of the CDR3 is 15 residues. Germline CDR1 SGHNT, CDR2 YYREEE (reference sequence). The CDR3 DNA is TGTGCCAGCAGCTCCGGACAGGCCGCCCTCTATGGCTACACCTTC. This gives the protein CASSSGQAALYGYTF.

The J gene is TRBJ1-2, the V gene TRBV19; 9 bases agree with TRBD1. This CDR3 is 15 amino acids long. Unmatched junction bases numbered 7, after V lost 4 bases and J lost 4 bases. Per germline, CDR1 LNHDA and CDR2 SQIVND (reference sequence). In DNA form, the CDR3 reads TGTGCCAGTAGTACGACTAAGACAGGGGGCTATGGCTACACCTTC. Amino acid sequence: CASSTTKTGGYGYTF.

The chain employs TRBV28 and TRBJ2-3; 10 nucleotides line up with TRBD2. Germline-derived CDR1 and CDR2 are MDHEN and SYDVKM. V lost 5 bases, J lost 0 bases, and 5 bases stayed unmatched. This CDR3 has 16 amino acids. CDR3 amino acids: CASSLGLAESTDTQYF. In DNA, the CDR3 is TGTGCCAGCAGTCTCGGACTAGCGGAAAGCACAGATACGCAGTATTTT.

The chain links TRBV6-5 to TRBJ2-7; TRBD1 agrees at 7 bases. The CDR3 has 15 residues. The V and J ends lost 2 bases and 4 bases, in that order; junction bases with no gene match: 8. From germline, CDR1 is MNHEY and CDR2 SVGAGI. The CDR3 nucleotides are TGTGCCAGCAGTTACAGTGGGGCAGGGGGATACGAGCAGTACTTC. This sequence encodes CASSYSGAGGYEQYF.

The chain recombines TRBV19 with TRBJ1-5; no reliable D call. The germline gives CDR1 LNHDA, CDR2 SQIVND (reference sequence). Trimming shortened V by 3 bases and J by 4 bases, and 13 bases separated the two germline ends. The CDR3 is 15 residues long. CDR3 residues: CASSMAGLENQPQHF. The CDR3 coding sequence is TGTGCCAGTAGTATGGCGGGGTTGGAGAATCAGCCCCAGCATTTT. The full variable domain, completed using reference TRBV19 and TRBJ1-5, is DGGITQSPKYLFRKEGQNVTLSCEQNLNHDAMYWYRQDPGQGLRLIYYSQIVNDFQKGDIAEGYSVSREKKESFPLTVTSAQKNPTAFYLCASSMAGLENQPQHFGDGTRLSIL.